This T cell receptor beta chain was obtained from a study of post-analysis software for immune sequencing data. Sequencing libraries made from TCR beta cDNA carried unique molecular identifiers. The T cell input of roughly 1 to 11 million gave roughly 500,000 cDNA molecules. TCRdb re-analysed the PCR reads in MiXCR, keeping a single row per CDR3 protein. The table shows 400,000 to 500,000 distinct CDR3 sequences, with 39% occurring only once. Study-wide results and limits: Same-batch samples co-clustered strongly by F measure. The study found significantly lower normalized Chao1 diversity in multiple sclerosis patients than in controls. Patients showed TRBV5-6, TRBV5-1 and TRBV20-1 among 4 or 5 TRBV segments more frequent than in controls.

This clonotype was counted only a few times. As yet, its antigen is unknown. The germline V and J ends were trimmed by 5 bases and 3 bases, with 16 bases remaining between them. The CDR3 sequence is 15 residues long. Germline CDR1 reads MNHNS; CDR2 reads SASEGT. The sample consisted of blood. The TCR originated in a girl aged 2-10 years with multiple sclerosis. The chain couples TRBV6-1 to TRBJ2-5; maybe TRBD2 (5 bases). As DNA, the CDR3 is TGTGCCAGCAGTCCGAATGCGGGTAACAAAGAGACCCAGTACTTC. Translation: CASSPNAGNKETQYF.